The clone carrying this TCR beta chain was counted many times. Followed longitudinally, the Seattle patients had been enrolled during active infection. Trimming shortened V by 1 base and J by 2 bases, and 6 bases separated the two germline ends. The germline V gene encodes CDR1 LNHDA and CDR2 SQIVND (reference sequence). The CDR3 sequence is 13 residues long. The data belong to a study of blood T cell repertoires in COVID-19. Whole-study context: Sites across the United States, Italy and Spain contributed samples from acute and convalescent COVID-19. T cells, B-cell-depleted T cells, or PBMCs supplied cDNA or gDNA.

In the original workflow: The assay estimated nucleated cells by amplifying reference gene primers. Clones were read by immunoSEQ multiplex PCR, and TCRdb kept only the in-frame ones, dropping some. V and J calls plus clone size are reproduced from that table; the DNA served to infer D and trimming. The sample lists tens of thousands of clones, approximately 69% occurring once. This sequence was found in a man between 65 and 85 years old with COVID-19, enrolled during active disease. Sequences were obtained from peripheral blood. The chain uses TRBV19 and TRBJ2-7, with no clear D. CDR3 protein: CASSIGRAYEQYF. The DNA of the CDR3 is TGTGCCAGTAGTATAGGACGGGCCTACGAGCAGTACTTC.